These 4 T cell receptor beta chains were sequenced from one sample in a study of T cells in Graves' hyperthyroidism and ophthalmopathy. RNA transcripts provided the source from which TCR beta CDR3 regions were amplified. The TCR CDR3 first-round RT-PCR relied on the HTBI primer set. TCRdb independently ran MiXCR on the multiplex PCR reads; one entry per CDR3 protein. The profile shows about 600,000 distinct CDR3 sequences, more than 15% of them singletons. Sequencing was performed on blood. The receptor source for this set is a woman between 40 and 55 years old with Graves' ophthalmopathy.

The rearrangement uses TRBV20-1 and TRBJ2-7; 15 positions match TRBD2. This CDR3 is built from 15 residues. The junction had 6 bases not matched to a gene; V was cut back by 6 bases and J by 3 bases. In germline, CDR1 is DFQATT, CDR2 SNEGSKA (reference sequence). CDR3 DNA: TGCAGTGCGAGCGGACTAGCGGGAGGGTACTACGAGCAGTACTTC. The encoded protein is CSASGLAGGYYEQYF.

The chain joins TRBV28 to TRBJ1-2; a possible D gene is TRBD1 (5 bases). V gave up 2 bases and J gave up 5 bases, with 15 bases separating them. There are 15 residues in the CDR3. Germline V gene sequence: CDR1 MDHEN, CDR2 SYDVKM. The CDR3 DNA sequence: TGTGCCAGCAGTTTAGCGGATGGTCAGGGTTATGGCTACACCTTC. Its protein product is CASSLADGQGYGYTF.

This clonotype was recorded a few times. The gene calls are TRBV6-1 and TRBJ2-3; 10 bases match TRBD2. V shed 6 bases, J shed 3 bases, and the junction held 6 bases outside the gene matches. The CDR3 is 15 amino acids. Germline assignment: CDR1 MNHNS and CDR2 SASEGT. Here the CDR3 DNA reads TGTGCCAGCAGACCGGGACTAGCGAGAACAGATACGCAGTATTTT. Protein sequence: CASRPGLARTDTQYF.

The sample holds many counts of this clonotype. The chain has TRBV3-1 and TRBJ2-3; 7 positions agree with TRBD1. This CDR3 contains 17 residues. CDR1 and CDR2 (germline): LGHDT, YNNKEL (reference sequence). V gave up 0 bases and J gave up 3 bases; unmatched junction bases: 9. This CDR3 reads CASSQDRGTVGTDTQYF. CDR3 nucleotides: TGTGCCAGCAGCCAAGATAGGGGGACAGTAGGGACAGATACGCAGTATTTT.